Following are 10 T cell receptor beta chains from one sample sequenced in a study of T cell responses to AZD1222 COVID-19 vaccine. Profiled with immunoSEQ multiplex PCR; TCRdb holds only in-frame clones, not every one. The repertoire consists of more than 150,000 clones, with around 90% occurring once and the leading ten covering 1.5% to 2%. The input for sequencing was peripheral blood, taken 28 days after the second AZD1222 dose. Receptor source: an adult who received the AZD1222 COVID-19 vaccine.

This chain uses TRBV19 with TRBJ1-1; 9 nucleotides line up with TRBD1. CDR3 size: 15 residues. Germline trimming cut 4 bases from V and 4 bases from J; bases unmatched to any gene: 7. CDR1 is LNHDA and CDR2 is SQIVND in the germline V gene (reference sequence). CDR3 loop: CASSNHRGLGTEAFF. The CDR3 nucleotides read TGTGCCAGTAGTAATCACAGGGGGCTGGGCACTGAAGCTTTCTTT.

The chain has TRBV2 and TRBJ2-2, with TRBD2 matching 7 bases. Losses at the gene ends were 8 bases for V and 4 bases for J; bases not matched to a gene: 10. The CDR3 consists of 15 residues. Germline values: CDR1 SNHLY, CDR2 FYNNEI. This CDR3 reads CASGRGGRVTGELFF. CDR3 bases: TGTGCCAGCGGTCGCGGAGGGAGGGTCACCGGGGAGCTGTTTTTT.

V gene TRBV5-1 combines with J gene TRBJ2-5; no reliable D call. Germline values: CDR1 SGHRS, CDR2 YFSETQ. Trimming took off 4 bases at V and 1 base at J, with 11 bases between the two ends. This CDR3 has 14 residues. As DNA, the CDR3 is TGCGCCAGCAGCCCTCTTTCACTCCAAGAGACCCAGTACTTC. Residues: CASSPLSLQETQYF.

The rearrangement joins TRBV10-2 to TRBJ2-7; no reliable D call. V was pared by 2 bases and J by 1 base, with 15 bases between. Germline loops: CDR1 WSHSY, CDR2 SAAADI. This CDR3 has 16 amino acids. In nucleotides, the CDR3 is TGCGCCAGCAGTGAGCGTGGGAACCGTGGGTCCTACGAGCAGTACTTC. Residues: CASSERGNRGSYEQYF.

The chain employs TRBV27 and TRBJ2-7, with 7 bases lining up with TRBD1. Germline V gene lookup returns CDR1 MNHEY and CDR2 SMNVEV (reference sequence). Losses at the gene ends were 4 bases for V and 2 bases for J; bases not matched to a gene: 11. The CDR3 loop spans 16 amino acids. CDR3 protein: CASSSRTGRLPYEQYF. The CDR3 DNA reads as TGTGCCAGCAGTTCACGGACAGGACGGCTCCCCTACGAGCAGTACTTC.

The table lists this clone with a few counts. V usage is TRBV2 and J usage is TRBJ2-7; D gene unclear. The CDR3 runs 13 residues. V lost 4 bases, J lost 7 bases, and 14 bases lay in between. Germline CDR1 and CDR2: SNHLY and FYNNEI. This CDR3 is CASSGPGRPEQYF. CDR3 DNA: TGTGCCAGCAGTGGCCCCGGGCGTCCGGAGCAGTACTTC.

V and J are TRBV3-1 (or the pseudogene TRBV3-2) and TRBJ1-6; D not certain. V was clipped by 2 bases and J by 7 bases, with 9 bases between them. Germline-derived CDR1 and CDR2 are LGHDT and YNNKEL (reference sequence). The CDR3 is 14 residues long. The CDR3 protein is CASSQTRGNSPLHF. CDR3 DNA: TGTGCCAGCAGCCAAACTCGGGGAAATTCACCCCTCCACTTT.

This chain links TRBV27 with TRBJ2-5; 7 bases are shared with TRBD1. The germline CDR1 and CDR2 sequences are MNHEY and SMNVEV (reference sequence). V lost 5 bases, J lost 4 bases, and 4 bases stayed unmatched. This CDR3 has 13 amino acids. CDR3 in amino acids: CASSTQGRETQYF. The CDR3 region has the DNA TGTGCCAGCAGTACACAGGGGAGAGAGACCCAGTACTTC.

In DNA form, the CDR3 reads TGTGCCAGCAGTTACGGTAGCGGCGGGGCTTTCTTT. Its protein product is CASSYGSGGAFF. The gene calls are TRBV6-5 and TRBJ1-1; D not resolved. V lost 2 bases and J 11 bases, leaving 12 bases between the germline ends. The germline gives CDR1 MNHEY, CDR2 SVGAGI. CDR3 length: 12 residues.

V is TRBV2 and J is TRBJ1-6; weak D call: TRBD1 (6 bases). The CDR3 loop spans 15 amino acids. Germline V lookup: CDR1 SNHLY, CDR2 FYNNEI. V was clipped by 7 bases and J by 3 bases, with 13 bases between them. CDR3 residues: CASILGQIYNSPLHF. In DNA, the CDR3 is TGTGCCAGCATCCTAGGACAGATCTATAATTCACCCCTCCACTTT.